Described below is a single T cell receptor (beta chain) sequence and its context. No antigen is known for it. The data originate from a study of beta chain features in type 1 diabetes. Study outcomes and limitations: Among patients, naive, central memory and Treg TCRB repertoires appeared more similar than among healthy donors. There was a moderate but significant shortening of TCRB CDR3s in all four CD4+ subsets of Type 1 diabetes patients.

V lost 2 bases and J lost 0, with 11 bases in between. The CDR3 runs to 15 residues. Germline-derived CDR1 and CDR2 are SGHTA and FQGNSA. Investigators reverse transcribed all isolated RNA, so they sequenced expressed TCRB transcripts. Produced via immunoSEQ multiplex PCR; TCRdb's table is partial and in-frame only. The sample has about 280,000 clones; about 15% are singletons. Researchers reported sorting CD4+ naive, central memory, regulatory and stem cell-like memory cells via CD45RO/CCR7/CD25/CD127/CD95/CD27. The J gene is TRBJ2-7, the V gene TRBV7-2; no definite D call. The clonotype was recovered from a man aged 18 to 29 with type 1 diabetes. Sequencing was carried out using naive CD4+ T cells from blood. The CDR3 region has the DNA TGTGCCAGCAGCTTACAGAGAGGCCACTCCTACGAGCAGTACTTC. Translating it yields CASSLQRGHSYEQYF.